Sequencing of this TCR beta chain was carried out in a study of cytomegalovirus exposure and HLA in healthy donors. Turning to the study itself: Early released data had 80 million or so unique TCRs, all coming from HLA-typed donors.

The CDR3 runs 17 residues. V was trimmed by 0 bases and J by 0 bases, leaving 12 bases between them. Germline-derived CDR1 and CDR2 are SGHAT and FQNNGV. The PCR contained 60 Vbeta and 13 Jbeta primers. Assay used: immunoSEQ multiplex PCR; TCRdb lists only in-frame clones, some missing. This sample has roughly 60,000 clones, with roughly 83% found just once. Worth noting for this clone: What it binds is unknown.

Study observations and caveats: Accurate prediction of most subjects' HLA-A and HLA-B alleles from TCR beta sequences was reported. The analysis excluded some indistinguishable V segments, including TRBV6-2 and TRBV6-3.

This sequence joins TRBV11-2 and TRBJ2-1; no definite D call. The clonotype comes from a young man in good health and CMV-seronegative. The source material was PBMCs. As DNA, the CDR3 is TGTGCCAGCAGCTTAGAAATTGGCGGCAGCTCCTACAATGAGCAGTTCTTC. It is translated as CASSLEIGGSSYNEQFF. The full variable domain, with the rest looked up from reference TRBV11-2 and TRBJ2-1, is EAGVAQSPRYKIIEKRQSVAFWCNPISGHATLYWYQQILGQGPKLLIQFQNNGVVDDSQLPKDRFSAERLKGVDSTLKIQPAKLEDSAVYLCASSLEIGGSSYNEQFFGPGTRLTVL.